The 11 T cell receptor beta chains presented below share a single source sample, sequenced in a study of blood T cell repertoires in COVID-19. The repertoire was sequenced with immunoSEQ multiplex PCR; TCRdb's copy has only in-frame clones and lacks some. Of about 270,000 clones listed, around nine tenths were seen once; the top ten hold about 8.8%. The specimen sequenced was peripheral blood. The receptors were gathered from a man aged 35-49 years with active or convalescent COVID-19.

CDR3 DNA sequence: TGTGCCACCAGCAGAGATGGGGGCAGAGAAGCTTTCTTT. This sequence encodes CATSRDGGREAFF. The V and J genes are TRBV15 and TRBJ1-1, with D possibly being TRBD1 (6 bases). Germline V gene lookup returns CDR1 LNHNV and CDR2 YYDKDF (reference sequence). V gave up 0 bases and J gave up 8 bases, with 10 bases separating them. The length of the CDR3 is 13 residues.

Concerning this clone: Other DNA sequences in this sample translate to the same CDR3. The chain couples TRBV28 to TRBJ2-7; D gene unclear. Germline lookup yields CDR1 MDHEN and CDR2 SYDVKM. Trimming pared 2 bases from V and 3 bases from J, leaving 8 bases between. This CDR3 is 13 amino acids long. The CDR3: CASSLPGVYEQYF. The CDR3, as DNA: TGTGCCAGCAGTTTACCAGGCGTCTACGAGCAGTACTTC.

The genes are TRBV7-3 and TRBJ2-5, with 10 bases that match TRBD2. The CDR3 runs 14 residues. Germline trimming cut 5 bases from V and 4 bases from J; bases unmatched to any gene: 4. Germline V gene data show CDR1 as SGHTA and CDR2 as FQGTGA. The CDR3, as DNA: TGTGCCAGCAGCCCTAGCGGGAGTGGAGAGACCCAGTACTTC. Protein sequence: CASSPSGSGETQYF.

The chain uses TRBV18 and TRBJ2-7; a possible D gene is TRBD1 (5 bases). Germline CDR1 and CDR2: KGHSH and LQKENI. V lost 3 bases to trimming and J lost 3 bases, with 15 bases between them. This CDR3 is 15 amino acids long. The DNA for the CDR3 is TGTGCCAGCTCACCCCCGCAGGGAAGGGGCTACGAGCAGTACTTC. It specifies CASSPPQGRGYEQYF.

This clone has only one observation. V usage is TRBV28 and J usage is TRBJ2-3; D call uncertain. Per germline, CDR1 MDHEN and CDR2 SYDVKM. The length of the CDR3 is 14 residues. Trimming took off 2 bases at V and 2 bases at J, with 8 bases between the two ends. The CDR3: CASSLGGTTDTQYF. CDR3 sequence (DNA): TGTGCCAGCAGTTTAGGTGGCACCACAGATACGCAGTATTTT. Looking up the rest from reference TRBV28 and TRBJ2-3 gives the full variable domain: DVKVTQSSRYLVKRTGEKVFLECVQDMDHENMFWYRQDPGLGLRLIYFSYDVKMKEKGDIPEGYSVSREKKERFSLILESASTNQTSMYLCASSLGGTTDTQYFGPGTRLTVL.

This chain links TRBV27 with TRBJ1-2; 12 bases are a match to TRBD1. V dropped 6 bases and J dropped 4; count of bases not matched to a gene: 9. CDR3 length equals 16 residues. The germline V gene has CDR1 MNHEY and CDR2 SMNVEV (reference sequence). DNA of the CDR3: TGTGCCAGCAGCGGGACAGGGGGCGCGGGGACCTATGGCTACACCTTC. Protein product: CASSGTGGAGTYGYTF.

The rearrangement joins TRBV27 to TRBJ2-6, with 7 bases fitting TRBD1. This CDR3 has 18 amino acids. Unmatched junction bases numbered 11, after V lost 6 bases and J lost 0 bases. Germline CDR1 is MNHEY and CDR2 is SMNVEV (reference sequence). This chain's CDR3 is CASSSPVTGASGANVLTF. The CDR3 DNA reads as TGTGCCAGCAGCTCACCGGTAACAGGGGCCTCTGGGGCCAACGTCCTGACTTTC.

The chain links TRBV3-1 (or the pseudogene TRBV3-2) to TRBJ2-3, with TRBD1 matching over 7 bases. The CDR3 is 16 residues long. Germline V gene data show CDR1 as LGHDT and CDR2 as YNNKEL (reference sequence). The V gene end was trimmed by 0 bases and the J gene end by 0 bases; junction bases not matched to a gene: 3. CDR3: CASSQDWGQSTDTQYF. In DNA, the CDR3 is TGTGCCAGCAGCCAAGACTGGGGACAGAGCACAGATACGCAGTATTTT.

The CDR3 reads CASTPWASSYEQYF. The DNA for the CDR3 is TGTGCCAGCACCCCTTGGGCGAGCTCCTACGAGCAGTACTTC. This sequence joins TRBV7-2 and TRBJ2-7; D ambiguous. V was clipped by 7 bases and J by 0 bases, with 13 bases between them. Per the germline V gene, CDR1 is SGHTA and CDR2 is FQGNSA. This CDR3 comprises 14 residues.

V is TRBV6-5 and J is TRBJ2-2; maybe TRBD2 (5 bases). The length of the CDR3 is 15 residues. Germline loops: CDR1 MNHEY, CDR2 SVGAGI. V lost 0 bases to trimming and J lost 7 bases, with 12 bases between them. The CDR3 protein is CASSYSNAGDGELFF. CDR3 nucleotide sequence: TGTGCCAGCAGTTACTCGAACGCCGGGGACGGGGAGCTGTTTTTT.

This chain connects TRBV24-1 to TRBJ1-4, with 8 bases identical to TRBD1. V lost 9 bases, J lost 4 bases, and 12 bases stayed unmatched. Germline V gives CDR1 KGHDR, CDR2 SFDVKD. This CDR3 has 16 amino acids. The CDR3 coding sequence is TGTGCCACCCCCAAGCCCAGGGGGCCCTTTAATGAAAAACTGTTTTTT. This codes for CATPKPRGPFNEKLFF.